This is a list of T cell receptor beta chains from one sample in a study of identical twins. In TCRdb, the 5' RACE reads were re-called with MiXCR into one record per CDR3 protein. The repertoire has around 450,000 distinct CDR3 sequences, 13% to 15% of them found once; the top ten carry around 0.57%. Separately, the same data were catalogued under a study of yellow fever vaccine responses in identical twins.

The sequenced sample consisted of CD4+ T cells sorted from blood. The receptors derive from a woman aged 18 to 35 in good health. The CDR3 runs from the conserved cysteine through the conserved F or W. D genes are given only for firm matches. The size entry is marked missing in some rows and otherwise reads once, few, many or a size class.

TRBJ2-1,-,few,TRBV3-1,TGTGCCAGCAGCCAAGATTTTAAGGGTAGCCATGAGCAGTTCTTC,CASSQDFKGSHEQFF
TRBJ2-2,-,-,TRBV5-1,TGCGCCAGCAGCCCCCGGATCGAAGGTGGATCCGGGGAGCTGTTTTTT,CASSPRIEGGSGELFF
TRBJ2-7,TRBD2,-,TRBV19,TGTGCCAGTACCGTTAGCGGGAGGGATGAGCAGTACTTC,CASTVSGRDEQYF
TRBJ2-5,-,-,TRBV7-2,TGTGCCAGCAGCCCCCGAGCGGAGACCCAGTACTTC,CASSPRAETQYF
TRBJ2-2,-,many,TRBV12-3/TRBV12-4,TGTGCCAGCACTAGTCTGGGCACCGGGGAGCTGTTTTTT,CASTSLGTGELFF
TRBJ2-7,TRBD2,-,TRBV19,TGTGCCAGTAGGAATCGGGGGGGCGCCGAGCAGTACTTC,CASRNRGGAEQYF
TRBJ2-5,TRBD2,-,TRBV29-1,TGCAGCGTTTTACCGGCTAGCGGGAGGGCCAGGGAGACCCAGTACTTC,CSVLPASGRARETQYF
TRBJ1-1,-,-,TRBV10-3,TGTGCCATCAGTGGACAGAGTATGAACACTGAAGCTTTCTTT,CAISGQSMNTEAFF
TRBJ2-3,-,few,TRBV7-9,TGTGCCAGCAGCTTAGGGACAATCCGGACGGATACGCAGTATTTT,CASSLGTIRTDTQYF
TRBJ2-1,TRBD2,-,TRBV12-5,TGTGCTAGTGGTTTGGGGCTAGCGGAACACAATGAGCAGTTCTTC,CASGLGLAEHNEQFF
TRBJ2-1,-,-,TRBV19,TGTGCCAGTAGTATCGGCCAGGGAACTAACAATGAGCAGTTCTTC,CASSIGQGTNNEQFF
TRBJ2-7,-,few,TRBV20-1,TGCAGTGCGAGTCCGGACGGAGCCCTCTACGAGCAGTACTTC,CSASPDGALYEQYF
TRBJ2-2,-,few,TRBV10-1,TGCGCCAGCAGTGAAGTCTTATTCCGCACCACCGGGGAGCTGTTTTTT,CASSEVLFRTTGELFF
TRBJ2-5,TRBD2,-,TRBV28,TGTGCCAGCGCCAGTGCGGGAGAGTCCCAAGAGACCCAGTACTTC,CASASAGESQETQYF
TRBJ1-5,-,-,TRBV2,TGTGCCAGCAGCCGGGAGGGTGATAGCAATCAGCCCCAGCATTTT,CASSREGDSNQPQHF
TRBJ2-3,-,-,TRBV20-1,TGCAGTGCTCCCCCCGGGTCAGGCACAGATACGCAGTATTTT,CSAPPGSGTDTQYF
TRBJ2-3,TRBD1,-,TRBV29-1,TGCAGCGCATCTCGGACAGGGTCGTTAGATACGCAGTATTTT,CSASRTGSLDTQYF
TRBJ2-3,TRBD2,-,TRBV11-2,TGTGCCAGCAGCTTCCTTCCGGGACTAGCGGGGGGGCCAAGAGATACGCAGTATTTT,CASSFLPGLAGGPRDTQYF
TRBJ1-5,-,-,TRBV10-1,TGCGCCAGCAGTGAGGGGAGGCCAAATCAGCCCCAGCATTTT,CASSEGRPNQPQHF
TRBJ2-2,TRBD1,few,TRBV12-3/TRBV12-4,TGTGCCAGCAGTTGGGACAGGGGCGCGTCCGGGGAGCTGTTTTTT,CASSWDRGASGELFF
TRBJ1-5,-,many,TRBV24-1,TGTGCCACCAGTGATATTCAGGAGAATCAGCCCCAGCATTTT,CATSDIQENQPQHF
TRBJ2-2,-,many,TRBV5-1,TGCGCCAGCAGCATAACAGGGAACGGGGAGCTGTTTTTT,CASSITGNGELFF
TRBJ1-1,TRBD1,-,TRBV6-5,TGTGCCAGCAGAGTACTCCAGGGGGCTGGGAACACTGAAGCTTTCTTT,CASRVLQGAGNTEAFF
TRBJ2-1,TRBD2,-,TRBV4-3,TGCGCCAGCAGCCAAGCGACTAGCACCTACAATGAGCAGTTCTTC,CASSQATSTYNEQFF
TRBJ2-5,TRBD2,-,TRBV29-1,TGCAGCGTTAAACGGGGGGTCCAAGAGACCCAGTACTTC,CSVKRGVQETQYF
TRBJ1-2,-,few,TRBV5-5,TGTGCCAGCAGCTTGGGGAGGGGTGGCTATGGCTACACCTTC,CASSLGRGGYGYTF
TRBJ2-2,-,many,TRBV9,TGTGCCAGCAGCCGACAGGGAGGGACCGGGGAGCTGTTTTTT,CASSRQGGTGELFF
TRBJ2-7,TRBD1,few,TRBV12-3/TRBV12-4,TGTGCCAGCAGGCATACAGGGGGCCTCTACGAGCAGTACTTC,CASRHTGGLYEQYF
TRBJ2-2,TRBD2,-,TRBV20-1,TGCAGTGCCATCAGCGGGAAGAACACCGGGGAGCTGTTTTTT,CSAISGKNTGELFF
TRBJ2-3,-,many,TRBV24-1,TGTGCCACCAGTGAGGGAACAGATACGCAGTATTTT,CATSEGTDTQYF
TRBJ1-3,-,few,TRBV5-1,TGCGCCAGCAGAGCGGTCTCTGGAAACACCATATATTTT,CASRAVSGNTIYF
TRBJ2-7,TRBD2,-,TRBV7-2,TGTGCCAGCAGCTCCAAGGCGGGGGGAAACGAGCAGTACTTC,CASSSKAGGNEQYF